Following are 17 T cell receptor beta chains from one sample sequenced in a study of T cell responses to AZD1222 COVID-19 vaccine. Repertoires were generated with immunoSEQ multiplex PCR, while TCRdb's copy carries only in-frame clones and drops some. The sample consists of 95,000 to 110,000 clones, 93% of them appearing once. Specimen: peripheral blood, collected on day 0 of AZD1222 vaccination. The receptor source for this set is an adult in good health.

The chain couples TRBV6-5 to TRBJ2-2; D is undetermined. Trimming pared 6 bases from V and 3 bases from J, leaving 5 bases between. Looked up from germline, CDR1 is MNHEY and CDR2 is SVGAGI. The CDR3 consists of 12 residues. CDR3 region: CASSSYTGELFF. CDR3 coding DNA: TGTGCCAGCAGCTCCTACACCGGGGAGCTGTTTTTT.

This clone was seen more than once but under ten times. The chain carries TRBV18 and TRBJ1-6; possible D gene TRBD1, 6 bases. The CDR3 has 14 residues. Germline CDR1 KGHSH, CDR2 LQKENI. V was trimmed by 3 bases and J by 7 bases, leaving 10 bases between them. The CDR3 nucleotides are TGTGCCAGCTCACCGGGACATCCCAATTCACCCCTCCACTTT. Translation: CASSPGHPNSPLHF.

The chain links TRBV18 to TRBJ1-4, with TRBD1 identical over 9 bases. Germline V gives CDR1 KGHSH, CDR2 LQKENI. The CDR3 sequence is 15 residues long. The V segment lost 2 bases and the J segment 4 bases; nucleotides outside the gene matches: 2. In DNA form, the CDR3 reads TGTGCCAGCTCACCAGGGACAGGGCGTAATGAAAAACTGTTTTTT. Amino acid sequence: CASSPGTGRNEKLFF.

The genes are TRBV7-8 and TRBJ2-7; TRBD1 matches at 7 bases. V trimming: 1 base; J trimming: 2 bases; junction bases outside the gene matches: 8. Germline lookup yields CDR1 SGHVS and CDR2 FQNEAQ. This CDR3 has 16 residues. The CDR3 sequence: CASSLDWAGGPYEQYF. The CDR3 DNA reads TGTGCCAGCAGCTTAGACTGGGCAGGGGGACCCTACGAGCAGTACTTC.

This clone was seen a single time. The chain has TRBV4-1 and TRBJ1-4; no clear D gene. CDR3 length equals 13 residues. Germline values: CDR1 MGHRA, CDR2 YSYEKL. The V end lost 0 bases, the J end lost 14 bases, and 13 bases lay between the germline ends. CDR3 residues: CASSQEVGRSLFF. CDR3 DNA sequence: TGCGCCAGCAGCCAAGAAGTCGGCAGGTCTCTGTTTTTT.

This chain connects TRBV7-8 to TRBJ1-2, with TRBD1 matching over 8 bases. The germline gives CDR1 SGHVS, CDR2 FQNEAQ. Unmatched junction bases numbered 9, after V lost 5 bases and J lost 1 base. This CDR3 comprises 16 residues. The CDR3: CASSLQGQANNYGYTF. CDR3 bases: TGTGCCAGCAGCCTTCAGGGACAGGCTAATAACTATGGCTACACCTTC.

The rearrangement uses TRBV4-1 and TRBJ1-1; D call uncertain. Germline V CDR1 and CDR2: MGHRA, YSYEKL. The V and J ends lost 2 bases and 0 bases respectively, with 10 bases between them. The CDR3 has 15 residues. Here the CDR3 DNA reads TGCGCCAGCAGCCAAACGTTGTCTCTGAACACTGAAGCTTTCTTT. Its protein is CASSQTLSLNTEAFF.

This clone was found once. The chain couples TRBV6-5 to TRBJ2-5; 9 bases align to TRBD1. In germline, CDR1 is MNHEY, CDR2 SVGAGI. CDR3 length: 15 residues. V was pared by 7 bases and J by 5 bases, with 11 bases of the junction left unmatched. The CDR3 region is CASTQPGQGVETQYF. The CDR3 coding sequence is TGTGCCAGCACCCAACCGGGACAGGGAGTCGAGACCCAGTACTTC.

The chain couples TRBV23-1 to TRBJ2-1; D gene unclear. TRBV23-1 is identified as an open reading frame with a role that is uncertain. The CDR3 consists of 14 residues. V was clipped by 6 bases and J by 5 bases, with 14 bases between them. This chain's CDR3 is CASRRRVIHNEQFF. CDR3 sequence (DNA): TGCGCCAGCAGGAGACGGGTTATCCACAATGAGCAGTTCTTC.

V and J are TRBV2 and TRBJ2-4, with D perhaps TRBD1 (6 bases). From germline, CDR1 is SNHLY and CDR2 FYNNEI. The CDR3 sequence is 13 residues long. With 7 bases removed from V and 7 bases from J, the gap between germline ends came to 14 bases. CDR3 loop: CASNREWGNIQYF. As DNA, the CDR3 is TGTGCCAGCAACAGGGAATGGGGGAACATTCAGTACTTC.

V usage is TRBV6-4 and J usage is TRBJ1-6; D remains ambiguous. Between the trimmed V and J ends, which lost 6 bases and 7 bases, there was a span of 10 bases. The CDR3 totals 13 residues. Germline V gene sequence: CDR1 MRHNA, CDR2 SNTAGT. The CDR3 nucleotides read TGTGCCAGCAGCCCCTCGATGAATTCACCCCTCCACTTT. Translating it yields CASSPSMNSPLHF.

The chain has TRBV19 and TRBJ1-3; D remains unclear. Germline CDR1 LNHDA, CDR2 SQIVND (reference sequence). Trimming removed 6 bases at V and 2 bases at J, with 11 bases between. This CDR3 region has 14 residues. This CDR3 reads CASRQERTGNTIYF. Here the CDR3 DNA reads TGTGCCAGTAGGCAAGAAAGGACTGGAAACACCATATATTTT.

CDR3 region: CASSYGRVGGTDTQYF. CDR3 DNA: TGTGCCAGCAGTTACGGGCGGGTCGGGGGCACAGATACGCAGTATTTT. The genes are TRBV6-6 and TRBJ2-3, with a tentative D call TRBD2 (5 bases). This CDR3 is built from 16 residues. The V end was cut by 2 bases, the J end by 1 base, with 13 bases between. CDR1 and CDR2 from the germline V gene are MNHNY and SVGAGI (reference sequence).

As DNA, the CDR3 is TGTGCCAGCAGCAAAGCTTCCGGGACAGGGAGTGAAAAACTGTTTTTT. Its translation is CASSKASGTGSEKLFF. The chain carries TRBV21-1 and TRBJ1-4; the D call of TRBD1 is as the table states it, not checked on the DNA. TRBV21-1 represents a pseudogene. The CDR3 loop spans 16 amino acids.

The CDR3 DNA reads as TGTGCCAGCTCACCATCTACGAGCAATCAGCCCCAGCATTTT. This translates into CASSPSTSNQPQHF. J is TRBJ1-5 and V is TRBV18; D call uncertain. Trimming cost V 2 bases and J 1 base, with 6 bases left between them. The CDR3 length is 14 residues. Germline loops: CDR1 KGHSH, CDR2 LQKENI.

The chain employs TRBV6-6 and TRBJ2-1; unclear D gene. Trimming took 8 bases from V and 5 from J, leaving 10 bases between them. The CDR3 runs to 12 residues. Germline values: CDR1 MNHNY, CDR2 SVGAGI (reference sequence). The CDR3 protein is CASASRDNEQFF. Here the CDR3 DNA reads TGTGCCAGCGCTTCCCGGGACAATGAGCAGTTCTTC.

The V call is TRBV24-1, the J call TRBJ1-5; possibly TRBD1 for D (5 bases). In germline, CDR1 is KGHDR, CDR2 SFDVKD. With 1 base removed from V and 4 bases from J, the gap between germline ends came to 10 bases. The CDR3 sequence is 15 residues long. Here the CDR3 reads CATSDFGRANQPQHF. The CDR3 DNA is TGTGCCACCAGTGATTTCGGCAGGGCGAATCAGCCCCAGCATTTT.